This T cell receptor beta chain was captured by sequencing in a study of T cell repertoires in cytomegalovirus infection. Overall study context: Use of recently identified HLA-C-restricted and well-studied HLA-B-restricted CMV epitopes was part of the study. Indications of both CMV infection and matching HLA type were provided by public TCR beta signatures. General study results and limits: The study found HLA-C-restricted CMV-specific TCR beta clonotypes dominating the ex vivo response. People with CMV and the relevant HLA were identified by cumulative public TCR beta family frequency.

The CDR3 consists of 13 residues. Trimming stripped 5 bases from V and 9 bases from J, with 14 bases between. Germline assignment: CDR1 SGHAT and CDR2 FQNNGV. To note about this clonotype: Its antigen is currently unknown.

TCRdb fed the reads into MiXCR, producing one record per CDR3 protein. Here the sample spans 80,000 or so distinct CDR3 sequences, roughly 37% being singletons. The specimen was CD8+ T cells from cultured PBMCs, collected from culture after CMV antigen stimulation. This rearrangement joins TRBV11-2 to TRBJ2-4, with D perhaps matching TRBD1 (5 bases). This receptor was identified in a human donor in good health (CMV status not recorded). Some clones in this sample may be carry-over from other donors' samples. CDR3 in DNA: TGTGCCAGCAGCCTTGGACACCCCCCCATTCAGTACTTC. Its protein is CASSLGHPPIQYF.